This T cell receptor beta chain was captured by sequencing in a study of response to subunit inactivated influenza vaccine. Each CDR3 protein is one row after TCRdb ran MiXCR on the RT-PCR reads. The sample shows some 850,000 distinct CDR3 sequences, roughly 18% of them seen only once. Findings and limits, study-wide: Each seasonal flu vaccination may recruit only limited new T cells, authors suggested.

CDR1 is LNHNV and CDR2 is YYDKDF in the germline V gene (reference sequence). The ends lost 7 bases at V and 2 bases at J; junction bases unmatched: 3. The CDR3 has 14 residues. In the case of this clonotype: Its antigen is currently unknown.

The sequenced sample was PBMCs from blood, obtained roughly 5 days after vaccination. The chain is built from TRBV15 and TRBJ2-1; 9 bases are shared with TRBD2. The clonotype originates from a man aged 45 to 65 who received an inactivated influenza vaccine. The CDR3 DNA sequence: TGTGCCACCACATCTAGCGGGACCTACAATGAGCAGTTCTTC. This gives the protein CATTSSGTYNEQFF.